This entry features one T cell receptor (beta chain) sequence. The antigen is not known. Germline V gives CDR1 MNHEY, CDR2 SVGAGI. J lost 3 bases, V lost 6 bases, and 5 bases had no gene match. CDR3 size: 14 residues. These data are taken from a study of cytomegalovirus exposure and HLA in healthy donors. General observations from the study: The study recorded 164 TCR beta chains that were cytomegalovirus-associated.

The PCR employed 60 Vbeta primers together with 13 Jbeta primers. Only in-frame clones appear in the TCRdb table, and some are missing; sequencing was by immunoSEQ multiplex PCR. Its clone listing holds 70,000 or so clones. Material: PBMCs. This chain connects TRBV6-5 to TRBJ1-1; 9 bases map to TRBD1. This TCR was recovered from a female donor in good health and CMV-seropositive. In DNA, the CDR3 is TGTGCCAGCAGCTCCCGGACAGGGGACACTGAAGCTTTCTTT. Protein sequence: CASSSRTGDTEAFF.